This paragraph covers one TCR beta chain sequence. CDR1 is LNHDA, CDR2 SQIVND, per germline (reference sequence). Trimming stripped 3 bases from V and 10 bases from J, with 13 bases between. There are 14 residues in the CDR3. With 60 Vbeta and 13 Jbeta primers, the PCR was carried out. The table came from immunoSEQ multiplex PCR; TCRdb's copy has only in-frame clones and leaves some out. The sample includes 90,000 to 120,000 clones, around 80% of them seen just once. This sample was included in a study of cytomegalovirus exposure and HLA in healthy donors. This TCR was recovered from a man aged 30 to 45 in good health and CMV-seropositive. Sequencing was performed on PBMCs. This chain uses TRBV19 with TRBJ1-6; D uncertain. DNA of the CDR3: TGTGCCAGTAGTATCGACCAGGATGAGTCACCCCTCCACTTT. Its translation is CASSIDQDESPLHF.